The 10 T cell receptor beta chains reported below all come from one sample, sequenced in a study of cytomegalovirus exposure and HLA in healthy donors. PCR was performed using 60 Vbeta and 13 Jbeta primers. Assay used: immunoSEQ multiplex PCR; TCRdb lists only in-frame clones, some missing. Altogether about 110,000 clones are present, roughly 70% being singletons, with the ten largest covering roughly 8.7%. Sequences were obtained from PBMCs. These receptors came from a young man in good health and CMV-seropositive.

This sequence joins TRBV7-2 and TRBJ1-1; 9 bases map to TRBD1. The CDR3 is made up of 15 amino acids. Germline V gives CDR1 SGHTA, CDR2 FQGNSA. J was trimmed by 3 bases and V by 0 bases; bases with no gene match: 2. CDR3: CASSLAGQGYTEAFF. CDR3 nucleotide sequence: TGTGCCAGCAGCTTAGCGGGACAGGGATACACTGAAGCTTTCTTT.

This sequence joins TRBV6-6 and TRBJ2-4; the match to TRBD2 covers 7 bases. The J segment lost 8 bases and the V segment lost 0 bases, leaving 4 bases of the junction unmatched. CDR1 is MNHNY, CDR2 SVGAGI, per germline (reference sequence). This CDR3 region has 14 residues. The CDR3 nucleotides are TGTGCCAGCAGTTACTCTCGGGAGGAGGACATTCAGTACTTC. Its protein product is CASSYSREEDIQYF.

This chain joins TRBV5-1 and TRBJ1-3; D remains unclear. Per germline, CDR1 SGHRS and CDR2 YFSETQ. The V gene lost 0 bases and the J gene lost 2 bases, with 15 bases spanning the gap. This CDR3 comprises 17 residues. The CDR3 nucleotides read TGCGCCAGCAGCTTGGAGCGCCCGGGAGCCCCTGGAAACACCATATATTTT. Protein sequence: CASSLERPGAPGNTIYF.

This clone has only a few counts. The V and J genes are TRBV4-2 and TRBJ2-1, with D possibly matching TRBD1 (5 bases). The CDR3 totals 13 residues. The germline gives CDR1 LGHNA, CDR2 YNFKEQ. V dropped 2 bases and J dropped 8 bases, with 10 bases sitting between them. The CDR3 reads CASSQQGPDEQFF. In nucleotides, the CDR3 is TGTGCCAGCAGCCAACAGGGTCCCGATGAGCAGTTCTTC.

V gene TRBV4-2 combines with J gene TRBJ2-2, with TRBD2 identical over 13 bases. V trimming: 5 bases; J trimming: 6 bases; junction bases outside the gene matches: 6. Germline values: CDR1 LGHNA, CDR2 YNFKEQ. CDR3 length: 16 residues. CDR3 coding DNA: TGTGCCAGCAGCTACACTAGCGGGGGGGCGGCCGGGGAGCTGTTTTTT. Translated: CASSYTSGGAAGELFF.

The chain has TRBV5-6 and TRBJ2-5, with D maybe TRBD1 (7 bases). The CDR3 totals 17 residues. V lost 2 bases, J lost 2 bases, and 19 bases lay in between. CDR1 and CDR2 from the germline V gene are SGHDT and YYEEEE. CDR3 bases: TGTGCCAGCAGCTTAGTGGGTCAGGGGGGCGGACAAGAGACCCAGTACTTC. This sequence encodes CASSLVGQGGGQETQYF.

CDR3 DNA: TGTGCCAGCTCACCACCTGCAGGCGTTGAAGCTTTCTTT. Protein sequence: CASSPPAGVEAFF. The genes are TRBV18 and TRBJ1-1; D ambiguous. The V gene's germline CDR1 is KGHSH and CDR2 LQKENI. V shed 0 bases and J shed 7 bases, with 9 bases lying between them. The CDR3 contains 13 residues.

This clone has only a few counts. The chain joins TRBV29-1 to TRBJ1-5; 7 positions match TRBD1. The germline V gene encodes CDR1 SQVTM and CDR2 ANQGSEA. After removal of 4 bases from V and 5 bases from J, the junction contained 8 bases not matched to a gene. The CDR3 covers 14 residues. CDR3 nucleotide sequence: TGCAGCGTTGGGCCAGGGGGTTTCGATCAGCCCCAGCATTTT. The encoded protein is CSVGPGGFDQPQHF.

Comment on this clone: The same CDR3 can be traced to other DNA sequences in this sample. The chain has TRBV7-3 and TRBJ1-1; 7 nucleotides agree with TRBD1. The CDR3 has 14 amino acids. Germline assignment: CDR1 SGHTA and CDR2 FQGTGA. Germline trimming cut 5 bases from V and 1 base from J; bases unmatched to any gene: 4. CDR3 nucleotide sequence: TGTGCCAGCAGCCAGGGACAGCGGAACACTGAAGCTTTCTTT. Translated, it gives CASSQGQRNTEAFF.

This clone has only one observation. The chain has TRBV11-2 and TRBJ2-1; 9 nucleotides match TRBD2. This CDR3 region has 16 residues. The V segment lost 8 bases and the J segment 0 bases; nucleotides outside the gene matches: 8. Looked up from germline, CDR1 is SGHAT and CDR2 is FQNNGV. CDR3 nucleotides: TGTGCCAGCGCCCGGGCTAGCGGGAACTCCTACAATGAGCAGTTCTTC. This gives the protein CASARASGNSYNEQFF. The full variable domain, in which reference TRBV11-2 and TRBJ2-1 provide the parts outside the CDR3, is EAGVAQSPRYKIIEKRQSVAFWCNPISGHATLYWYQQILGQGPKLLIQFQNNGVVDDSQLPKDRFSAERLKGVDSTLKIQPAKLEDSAVYLCASARASGNSYNEQFFGPGTRLTVL.